The rows below give T cell receptor beta chains drawn from one sample of a study of shared clonotypes between healthy human individuals. TCRdb's copy holds only in-frame clones and misses some; the assay was immunoSEQ multiplex PCR. The sample records about 2.1 million clones, over 85% being singletons. Sequences were obtained from naive CD8+ T cells from PBMCs. These receptors originate from a man in his late teens or twenties in good health. Some clones in this sample may be carry-over from other donors' samples. Both conserved end residues are part of each CDR3. Fields, in order: D gene, J gene, V gene, CDR3 protein. D genes are given only for firm matches.

d_call: TRBD1; j_call: TRBJ2-2; v_call: TRBV6-1; cdr3_aa: CASTWDRGPGELFF
d_call: .; j_call: TRBJ1-5; v_call: TRBV27; cdr3_aa: CASSLDGNQPQHF
d_call: TRBD1; j_call: TRBJ1-4; v_call: TRBV7-4; cdr3_aa: CASSKALGQSNEKLFF
d_call: TRBD2; j_call: TRBJ2-1; v_call: TRBV29-1; cdr3_aa: CSVGGEVLAGVAYNEQFF
d_call: .; j_call: TRBJ2-5; v_call: TRBV5-1; cdr3_aa: CASTGGETQYF
d_call: .; j_call: TRBJ1-4; v_call: TRBV6-4; cdr3_aa: CASSELLAGRNEKLFF
d_call: .; j_call: TRBJ2-1; v_call: TRBV28; cdr3_aa: CASMQGLFVGGFYNEQFF
d_call: .; j_call: TRBJ2-1; v_call: TRBV27; cdr3_aa: CASSYRERGYNEQFF
d_call: TRBD2; j_call: TRBJ2-2; v_call: TRBV5-1; cdr3_aa: CASSPVPGGRTPGELFF
d_call: .; j_call: TRBJ2-3; v_call: TRBV9; cdr3_aa: CASSGPLGSTDTQYF
d_call: TRBD1; j_call: TRBJ1-2; v_call: TRBV27; cdr3_aa: CASRNTGALWGYTF
d_call: .; j_call: TRBJ1-2; v_call: TRBV29-1; cdr3_aa: CSVHETGAGYTF
d_call: .; j_call: TRBJ1-1; v_call: TRBV6-5; cdr3_aa: CASRETGREVTEAFF
d_call: TRBD2; j_call: TRBJ2-5; v_call: TRBV28; cdr3_aa: CASRGTSIETQYF
d_call: TRBD1; j_call: TRBJ2-1; v_call: TRBV27; cdr3_aa: CASTLGTGGYNEQFF
d_call: .; j_call: TRBJ2-4; v_call: TRBV4-1; cdr3_aa: CASSQELGTDIQYF
d_call: .; j_call: TRBJ2-2; v_call: TRBV7-9; cdr3_aa: CASSFEFSGSGELFF
d_call: .; j_call: TRBJ2-1; v_call: TRBV4-3; cdr3_aa: CASSQERQYNEQFF
d_call: TRBD1; j_call: TRBJ2-7; v_call: TRBV19; cdr3_aa: CASSMRQGLLIYEQYF
d_call: .; j_call: TRBJ2-5; v_call: TRBV27; cdr3_aa: CASSLRGGETQYF
d_call: .; j_call: TRBJ1-1; v_call: TRBV28; cdr3_aa: CASSRSATEAFF
d_call: .; j_call: TRBJ1-4; v_call: TRBV9; cdr3_aa: CASGGNNPARLFF
d_call: TRBD1; j_call: TRBJ1-4; v_call: TRBV14; cdr3_aa: CASSRRTGGDDEKLFF
d_call: .; j_call: TRBJ1-4; v_call: TRBV19; cdr3_aa: CASSIPNYREMDEKLFF
d_call: TRBD1; j_call: TRBJ1-2; v_call: TRBV5-6; cdr3_aa: CASSPVFDREGLDRYGYTF
d_call: .; j_call: TRBJ2-7; v_call: TRBV15; cdr3_aa: CATSRDGGTGTGEQYF
d_call: TRBD2; j_call: TRBJ2-1; v_call: TRBV27; cdr3_aa: CASSSGTSGSSEQFF
d_call: TRBD2; j_call: TRBJ2-7; v_call: TRBV9; cdr3_aa: CASNEGLAGAHEQYF
d_call: TRBD2; j_call: TRBJ2-1; v_call: TRBV25-1; cdr3_aa: CASSDRGLAGAMLHEQFF
d_call: .; j_call: TRBJ1-2; v_call: TRBV7-9; cdr3_aa: CASSLLGEYGYTF
d_call: .; j_call: TRBJ1-5; v_call: TRBV19; cdr3_aa: CASSIGDSFWNQPQHF
d_call: .; j_call: TRBJ1-1; v_call: TRBV19; cdr3_aa: CASSILGRNTEAFF
d_call: .; j_call: TRBJ1-1; v_call: TRBV5-8; cdr3_aa: CASSPTGSTEAFF
d_call: .; j_call: TRBJ2-7; v_call: TRBV27; cdr3_aa: CASSLRPGTLLNEQYF
d_call: TRBD1; j_call: TRBJ1-5; v_call: TRBV19; cdr3_aa: CASSDTGAQPQHF
d_call: TRBD1; j_call: TRBJ1-1; v_call: TRBV5-8; cdr3_aa: CASLFSGQAGDEAFF
d_call: TRBD2; j_call: TRBJ2-1; v_call: TRBV7-3; cdr3_aa: CASSRTSGRAITSEQFF
d_call: .; j_call: TRBJ2-1; v_call: TRBV5-6; cdr3_aa: CASKDGGRRYNEQFF
d_call: .; j_call: TRBJ2-7; v_call: TRBV6-6; cdr3_aa: CASSYSPTSSYEQYF
d_call: TRBD2; j_call: TRBJ2-5; v_call: TRBV2; cdr3_aa: CASSVVRGLAGETQYF
d_call: .; j_call: TRBJ2-2; v_call: TRBV4-3; cdr3_aa: CASSQGTNTGELFF
d_call: TRBD2; j_call: TRBJ2-3; v_call: TRBV5-1; cdr3_aa: CASSWTSGQYSPDTQYF
d_call: .; j_call: TRBJ2-3; v_call: TRBV4-3; cdr3_aa: CASSPFSEHTRTDTQYF
d_call: .; j_call: TRBJ2-2; v_call: TRBV29-1; cdr3_aa: CSVEQGRNTGELFF
d_call: TRBD1; j_call: TRBJ1-2; v_call: TRBV29-1; cdr3_aa: CSVEDPFRQGPSPYGYTF
d_call: TRBD1; j_call: TRBJ1-2; v_call: TRBV28; cdr3_aa: CASSSDLTGWIYGYTF
d_call: TRBD2; j_call: TRBJ2-1; v_call: TRBV5-1; cdr3_aa: CASSLEGLAEYNEQFF
d_call: .; j_call: TRBJ1-5; v_call: TRBV21-1; cdr3_aa: CASSKGRGPGGLGPQHF
d_call: .; j_call: TRBJ2-3; v_call: TRBV20-1; cdr3_aa: CSAKTTQYF
d_call: .; j_call: TRBJ1-2; v_call: TRBV27; cdr3_aa: CASSLRQGYGYTF
d_call: .; j_call: TRBJ2-4; v_call: TRBV6-1; cdr3_aa: CASSESPGHSEYF
d_call: TRBD1; j_call: TRBJ1-1; v_call: TRBV4-3; cdr3_aa: CASSQVVFGQGMNTEAFF
d_call: .; j_call: TRBJ2-5; v_call: TRBV7-2; cdr3_aa: CASSPPQTVGETQYF